These T cell receptor beta chains were read from a single sample in a study of technical replicates of blood from four donors. Clones were read by immunoSEQ multiplex PCR, and TCRdb kept only the in-frame ones, dropping some. The sample has roughly 76,000 clones; 90% to 95% are singletons. Sequences were obtained from T cells isolated from PBMCs. All receptors derive from a human donor in good health. Both conserved end residues are part of each CDR3. D genes are given only for firm matches. Clone size, where shown, is once, few, many, or a class for clones that have expanded.

D: TRBD2; J: TRBJ2-3; length: 15; V: TRBV29-1; size: .; DNA: TGCAGCGTTGAAGAAGCGGGGGATGGCACAGATACGCAGTATTTT; CDR3: CSVEEAGDGTDTQYF
D: TRBD2; J: TRBJ2-7; length: 15; V: TRBV28; size: .; DNA: TGTGCCAGCAGCCCACAACTAGCGGGCAGCTACGAGCAGTACTTC; CDR3: CASSPQLAGSYEQYF
D: .; J: TRBJ1-5; length: 13; V: TRBV7-9; size: .; DNA: TGTGCCAGCAGCCCGAGGGCGAATCAGCCCCAGCATTTT; CDR3: CASSPRANQPQHF
D: TRBD1; J: TRBJ2-7; length: 15; V: TRBV11-2; size: .; DNA: TGTGCCAGCAGCCTCTCCCAGGGGGCACTCTACGAGCAGTACTTC; CDR3: CASSLSQGALYEQYF
D: .; J: TRBJ2-7; length: 16; V: TRBV27; size: .; DNA: TGTGCCAGCCTCCCCAGGGCGGGGACAGCCCCCTACGAGCAGTACTTC; CDR3: CASLPRAGTAPYEQYF
D: .; J: TRBJ2-3; length: 17; V: TRBV7-6; size: .; DNA: TGTGCCAGCAGCCGAAACATGGAGGTATGGGGCACAGATACGCAGTATTTT; CDR3: CASSRNMEVWGTDTQYF
D: TRBD1; J: TRBJ1-2; length: 14; V: TRBV6-6; size: .; DNA: TGTGCCAGCAGCCGACCGGGACAGCAAGGTGGCTACACCTTC; CDR3: CASSRPGQQGGYTF
D: .; J: TRBJ1-1; length: 13; V: TRBV6-6; size: .; DNA: TGTGCCAGCAGTTTCGGGGTGGGCACTGAAGCTTTCTTT; CDR3: CASSFGVGTEAFF
D: TRBD1; J: TRBJ1-2; length: 14; V: TRBV11-2; size: .; DNA: TGTGCCAGCAGCCGGACAGGGTCTAACTATGGCTACACCTTC; CDR3: CASSRTGSNYGYTF
D: .; J: TRBJ2-7; length: 15; V: TRBV19; size: .; DNA: TGTGCCAGTAGTATAGATCGGGAAGGGTCCTACGAGCAGTACTTC; CDR3: CASSIDREGSYEQYF
D: .; J: TRBJ1-2; length: 13; V: TRBV7-9; size: .; DNA: TGTGCCAGCAGCTACAGTACTAACTATGGCTACACCTTC; CDR3: CASSYSTNYGYTF
D: .; J: TRBJ1-1; length: 14; V: TRBV19; size: .; DNA: TGTGCCAGTAGTATACCGGGCCAGGGCACTGAAGCTTTCTTT; CDR3: CASSIPGQGTEAFF
D: .; J: TRBJ2-7; length: 14; V: TRBV11-2; size: .; DNA: TGTGCCAGCAGCGAGACAGAAATCTCCTACGAGCAGTACTTC; CDR3: CASSETEISYEQYF
D: .; J: TRBJ1-2; length: 15; V: TRBV6-5; size: .; DNA: TGTGCCAGCAGTTACTCGATGGACAGAGAATATGGCTACACCTTC; CDR3: CASSYSMDREYGYTF
D: .; J: TRBJ2-1; length: 15; V: TRBV6-1; size: .; DNA: TGTGCCAGCAGAGAACCAGGGGTAGGTGGCAATGAGCAGTTCTTC; CDR3: CASREPGVGGNEQFF
D: TRBD1; J: TRBJ2-1; length: 15; V: TRBV7-3; size: .; DNA: TGTGCCAGCAGCTTATGGACAGGGGTTGGGAATGAGCAGTTCTTC; CDR3: CASSLWTGVGNEQFF
D: TRBD2; J: TRBJ2-1; length: 17; V: TRBV27; size: .; DNA: TGTGCCAGCAGTACCACCGGGACTAGCGGGAAATACAATGAGCAGTTCTTC; CDR3: CASSTTGTSGKYNEQFF
D: TRBD1; J: TRBJ2-7; length: 16; V: TRBV29-1; size: .; DNA: TGCAGCCGCAAAGGGGGAGATACAGGGGTTGGATACGAGCAGTACTTC; CDR3: CSRKGGDTGVGYEQYF
D: .; J: TRBJ2-3; length: 15; V: TRBV12-5; size: once; DNA: TGTGCTAGTGGTTGGAGAACGGATGCGTTAGATACGCAGTATTTT; CDR3: CASGWRTDALDTQYF
D: TRBD1; J: TRBJ1-3; length: 17; V: TRBV27; size: .; DNA: TGTGCCAGCAGTAGTAATCCCGGGACAGCCTCTGGAAACACCATATATTTT; CDR3: CASSSNPGTASGNTIYF
D: .; J: TRBJ1-2; length: 14; V: TRBV4-1; size: .; DNA: TGCGCCAGCAGCCAAGATCGGGGGGCCTATGGCTACACCTTC; CDR3: CASSQDRGAYGYTF
D: TRBD2; J: TRBJ2-7; length: 15; V: TRBV6-5; size: .; DNA: TGTGCCAGCAGTTACTCGACTAGCGGAGCCTACGAGCAGTACTTC; CDR3: CASSYSTSGAYEQYF
D: TRBD2; J: TRBJ2-1; length: 15; V: TRBV7-3; size: .; DNA: TGTGCCAGCAGCACTAGCGGGGGGGTTGGCAATGAGCAGTTCTTC; CDR3: CASSTSGGVGNEQFF
D: TRBD1; J: TRBJ1-1; length: 12; V: TRBV4-1; size: .; DNA: TGCGCCAGCAGCCCGAACTCCAGGGGGGCTTTCTTT; CDR3: CASSPNSRGAFF
D: .; J: TRBJ2-3; length: 13; V: TRBV2; size: .; DNA: TGTGCCAGCAGTGGAGGGTTTACAGATACGCAGTATTTT; CDR3: CASSGGFTDTQYF
D: TRBD2; J: TRBJ2-3; length: 17; V: TRBV9; size: .; DNA: TGTGCCAGCAGCGTAGAAGGACTAGCGGGATACACAGATACGCAGTATTTT; CDR3: CASSVEGLAGYTDTQYF
D: TRBD1; J: TRBJ2-7; length: 15; V: TRBV5-6; size: .; DNA: TGTGCCAGCAGTTACCTCGGGACAGGCCGAGACGAGCAGTACTTC; CDR3: CASSYLGTGRDEQYF
D: .; J: TRBJ1-1; length: 11; V: TRBV27; size: .; DNA: TGTGCCAGCAGTTTAGGGGGCCAAGCTTTCTTT; CDR3: CASSLGGQAFF
D: .; J: TRBJ2-7; length: 12; V: TRBV5-5; size: .; DNA: TGTGCCAGCAGTTTGACTTCCTACGAGCAGTACTTC; CDR3: CASSLTSYEQYF
D: TRBD2; J: TRBJ2-1; length: 15; V: TRBV2; size: .; DNA: TGTGCCAGCAGTGAACTAGCGGGAGGTCCCAATGAGCAGTTCTTC; CDR3: CASSELAGGPNEQFF
D: TRBD2; J: TRBJ2-7; length: 15; V: TRBV5-4; size: .; DNA: TGTGCCAGCAGCTTCGGACTAGCGGGGGGCTACGAGCAGTACTTC; CDR3: CASSFGLAGGYEQYF
D: .; J: TRBJ1-1; length: 14; V: TRBV6-6; size: .; DNA: TGTGCCAGCACTGATTACGGGGGGGCGGCTGAAGCTTTCTTT; CDR3: CASTDYGGAAEAFF
D: .; J: TRBJ1-5; length: 21; V: TRBV19; size: .; DNA: TGTGCCAGTAGTATAGCCCCTCGATCCTTGGGACTTCTCGGAAGCAATCAGCCCCAGCATTTT; CDR3: CASSIAPRSLGLLGSNQPQHF
D: .; J: TRBJ2-7; length: 17; V: TRBV4-1; size: .; DNA: TGCGCCAGCAGCCATTACGGGGTGGGGGGTAGCTCCTACGAGCAGTACTTC; CDR3: CASSHYGVGGSSYEQYF
D: TRBD2; J: TRBJ2-1; length: 14; V: TRBV5-1; size: .; DNA: TGCGCCAGCAGCCTAGCGGGGGAGTACAATGAGCAGTTCTTC; CDR3: CASSLAGEYNEQFF
D: TRBD1; J: TRBJ1-2; length: 14; V: TRBV11-3; size: .; DNA: TGTGCCAGCAGCCCCAGTCAGGGGGCGCCTGGCTACACCTTC; CDR3: CASSPSQGAPGYTF
D: TRBD1; J: TRBJ1-1; length: 17; V: TRBV15; size: .; DNA: TGTGCCACCAGAAGGGACAGGTCCCGCTCCCTGAACACTGAAGCTTTCTTT; CDR3: CATRRDRSRSLNTEAFF
D: .; J: TRBJ1-1; length: 13; V: TRBV7-3; size: .; DNA: TGTGCCAGCAGCTTATACCAGGCCACTGAAGCTTTCTTT; CDR3: CASSLYQATEAFF
D: TRBD2; J: TRBJ2-7; length: 15; V: TRBV6-1; size: .; DNA: TGTGCCAGCAGTGAGTCCGGGGGGACCCCGAGGATGCAGTACTTC; CDR3: CASSESGGTPRMQYF
D: TRBD1; J: TRBJ2-1; length: 16; V: TRBV4-1; size: .; DNA: TGCGCCAGCAGCCAACCTCCGGGACAGGGGGTCAATGAGCAGTTCTTC; CDR3: CASSQPPGQGVNEQFF
D: .; J: TRBJ1-4; length: 15; V: TRBV29-1; size: .; DNA: TGCAGCGTTGCAGGGGTGGGGGCAACTAATGAAAAACTGTTTTTT; CDR3: CSVAGVGATNEKLFF
D: TRBD2; J: TRBJ2-1; length: 15; V: TRBV5-1; size: once; DNA: TGCGCCAGCAGCTGGAGCGGGAATTCCTACAATGAGCAGTTCTTC; CDR3: CASSWSGNSYNEQFF